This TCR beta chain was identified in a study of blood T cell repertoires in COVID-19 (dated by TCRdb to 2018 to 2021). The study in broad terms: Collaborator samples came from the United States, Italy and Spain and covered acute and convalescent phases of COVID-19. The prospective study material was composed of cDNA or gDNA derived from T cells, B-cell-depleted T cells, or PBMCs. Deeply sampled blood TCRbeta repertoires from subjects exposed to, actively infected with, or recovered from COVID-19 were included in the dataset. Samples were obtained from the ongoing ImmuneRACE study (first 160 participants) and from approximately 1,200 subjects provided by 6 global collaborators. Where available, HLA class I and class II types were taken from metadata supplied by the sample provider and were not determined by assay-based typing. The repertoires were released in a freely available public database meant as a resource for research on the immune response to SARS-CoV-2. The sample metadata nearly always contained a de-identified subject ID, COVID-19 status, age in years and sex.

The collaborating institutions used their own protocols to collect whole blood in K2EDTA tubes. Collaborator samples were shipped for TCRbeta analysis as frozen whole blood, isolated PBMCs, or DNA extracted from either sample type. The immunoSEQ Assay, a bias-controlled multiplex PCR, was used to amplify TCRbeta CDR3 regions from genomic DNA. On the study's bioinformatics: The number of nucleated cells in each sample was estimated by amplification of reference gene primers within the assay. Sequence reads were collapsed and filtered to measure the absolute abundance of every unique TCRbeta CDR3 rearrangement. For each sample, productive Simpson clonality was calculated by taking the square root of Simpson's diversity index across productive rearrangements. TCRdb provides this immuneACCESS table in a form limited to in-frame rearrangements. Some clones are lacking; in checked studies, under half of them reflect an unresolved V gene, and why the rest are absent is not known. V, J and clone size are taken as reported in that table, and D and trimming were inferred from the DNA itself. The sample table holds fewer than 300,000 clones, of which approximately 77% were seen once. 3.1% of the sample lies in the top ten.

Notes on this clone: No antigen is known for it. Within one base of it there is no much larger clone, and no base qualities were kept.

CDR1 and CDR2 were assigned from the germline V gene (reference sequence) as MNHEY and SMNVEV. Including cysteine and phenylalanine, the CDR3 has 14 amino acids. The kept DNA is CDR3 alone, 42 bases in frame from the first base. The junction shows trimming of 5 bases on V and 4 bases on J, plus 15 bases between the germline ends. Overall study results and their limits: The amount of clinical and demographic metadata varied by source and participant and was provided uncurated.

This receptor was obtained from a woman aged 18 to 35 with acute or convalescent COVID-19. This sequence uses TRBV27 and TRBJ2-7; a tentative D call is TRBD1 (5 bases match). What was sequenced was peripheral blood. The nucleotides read TGTGCCAGCAGTCAACAGGCAGGCTCATACGAGCAGTACTTC. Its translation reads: CASSQQAGSYEQYF.